A single sample gave rise to the 26 T cell receptor beta chains below, sequenced in a study of CD8 T cells in ankylosing spondylitis. TCRdb analysed the 5' RACE reads with MiXCR anew, one entry per CDR3 protein. Of some 130,000 distinct CDR3 sequences listed, roughly 10% were seen once; the top ten hold over 4%. The sequenced sample was blood, either unsorted or a sorted T cell fraction (not recorded which). The receptors were sampled from a female donor with ankylosing spondylitis or in good health (not recorded which).

DNA of the CDR3: TGTGCCAGCAGCTCCATCACGGGAGACACTGAAGCTTTCTTT. It encodes CASSSITGDTEAFF. The genes are TRBV7-1 and TRBJ1-1; D not certain. TRBV7-1 is placed among ORFs of uncertain function. This CDR3 contains 14 residues. The V end was cut by 3 bases, the J end by 3 bases, with 11 bases between.

This clonotype has a count of ten or more. The gene calls are TRBV20-1 and TRBJ2-7; tentative D call: TRBD2 (5 bases). CDR1 is DFQATT, CDR2 SNEGSKA, per germline (reference sequence). Deletions cut 6 bases from V and 1 base from J, with 19 bases between. CDR3 length: 15 residues. CDR3 coding DNA: TGCAGTGCGAAACCGACAACCTCGGGGTCCTACGAGCAGTACTTC. It is translated as CSAKPTTSGSYEQYF.

This clonotype was seen many times. This chain uses TRBV18 with TRBJ1-5; D possibly corresponds to TRBD1 (5 bases). The CDR3 has 13 amino acids. CDR1 and CDR2 (germline): KGHSH, LQKENI. V gave up 3 bases and J gave up 3 bases, with 6 bases separating them. The DNA of the CDR3 is TGTGCCAGCTCACCGGACACCAATCAGCCCCAGCATTTT. Its protein product is CASSPDTNQPQHF.

This clonotype appeared a few times. The genes are TRBV5-1 and TRBJ2-3; TRBD2 matches at 13 bases. Germline trimming cut 3 bases from V and 0 bases from J; bases unmatched to any gene: 4. The germline V gene encodes CDR1 SGHRS and CDR2 YFSETQ. CDR3 length: 17 residues. CDR3 coding DNA: TGCGCCAGCAGCTCGGGGGGACTAGCGGGAAGCACAGATACGCAGTATTTT. Protein product: CASSSGGLAGSTDTQYF.

Many counts were recorded for this clonotype. This sequence joins TRBV18 and TRBJ2-1, with TRBD1 as a possible D gene (6 bases). The V gene lost 2 bases and the J gene lost 0 bases, with 14 bases spanning the gap. Germline-derived CDR1 and CDR2 are KGHSH and LQKENI. The CDR3 spans 17 residues. CDR3 sequence: CASSPSIQGLSYNEQFF. DNA of the CDR3: TGTGCCAGCTCACCAAGTATACAGGGCCTCTCCTACAATGAGCAGTTCTTC.

This clonotype was seen repeatedly, ten times or more. V usage is TRBV6-5 and J usage is TRBJ2-3, with 7 bases matching TRBD2. The V and J ends lost 0 bases and 2 bases, in that order; junction bases with no gene match: 11. This CDR3 contains 18 residues. Per germline, CDR1 MNHEY and CDR2 SVGAGI. The CDR3 region is CASSYSVAGKGYTDTQYF. In DNA, the CDR3 is TGTGCCAGCAGTTACTCGGTAGCGGGTAAAGGCTACACAGATACGCAGTATTTT.

This clonotype was recorded at least ten times. The V and J genes are TRBV28 and TRBJ1-4; D is unclear. Per the germline V gene, CDR1 is MDHEN and CDR2 is SYDVKM. The length of the CDR3 is 12 residues. V gave up 6 bases and J gave up 4 bases, with 6 bases separating them. The CDR3 reads CASRPFNEKLFF. CDR3 sequence (DNA): TGTGCCAGCAGACCCTTTAATGAAAAACTGTTTTTT.

The chain combines TRBV3-1 with TRBJ2-3; 11 positions match TRBD2. This CDR3 is 17 amino acids long. CDR1 and CDR2 from the germline V gene are LGHDT and YNNKEL (reference sequence). V shed 10 bases and J 2 bases; nucleotides not matched to a gene: 14. CDR3: CATCIRLAGSTTDTQYF. CDR3 DNA sequence: TGTGCCACCTGCATCCGACTAGCGGGATCGACCACAGATACGCAGTATTTT.

This clonotype has a count of ten or more. This chain uses TRBV5-1 with TRBJ2-3; D gene uncertain. The V and J ends lost 0 bases and 2 bases respectively, with 7 bases between them. The CDR3 length is 14 residues. Per the germline V gene, CDR1 is SGHRS and CDR2 is YFSETQ. This CDR3 is CASSLATSTDTQYF. CDR3 coding DNA: TGCGCCAGCAGCTTGGCGACCTCCACAGATACGCAGTATTTT.

This clonotype was picked up a small number of times. The V gene is TRBV29-1, the J gene TRBJ2-3; D ambiguous. V shed 7 bases and J shed 4 bases, with 12 bases lying between them. Germline CDR1 is SQVTM and CDR2 is ANQGSEA. The CDR3 spans 12 residues. In DNA form, the CDR3 reads TGCAGCGGTGAGCTCCGCCCAGATACGCAGTATTTT. This translates into CSGELRPDTQYF.

This clonotype was observed at least ten times. The J gene is TRBJ2-2, the V gene TRBV5-1; D remains unclear. The germline CDR1 and CDR2 sequences are SGHRS and YFSETQ. The V and J ends lost 2 bases and 1 base respectively, with 6 bases between them. The CDR3 has 14 residues. This chain's CDR3 is CASSFLVNTGELFF. CDR3 DNA sequence: TGCGCCAGCAGCTTTTTGGTGAACACCGGGGAGCTGTTTTTT.

The table lists this clonotype with many counts. This sequence joins TRBV5-1 and TRBJ2-1; 15 nucleotides match TRBD2. CDR1 SGHRS and CDR2 YFSETQ come from the germline V gene. Unmatched junction bases numbered 14, after V lost 7 bases and J lost 6 bases. The CDR3 has 18 amino acids. CDR3 residues: CASDARTSGRALSNEQFF. DNA of the CDR3: TGCGCCAGCGATGCTAGGACTAGCGGGAGGGCCTTAAGCAATGAGCAGTTCTTC.

This clonotype appeared a few times. The rearrangement uses TRBV5-1 and TRBJ2-2; D possibly corresponds to TRBD2 (6 bases). The V gene lost 4 bases and the J gene lost 1 base, with 8 bases spanning the gap. The CDR3 length is 14 residues. The germline V gene encodes CDR1 SGHRS and CDR2 YFSETQ. CDR3 bases: TGCGCCAGCAGCATGGGACTGAACACCGGGGAGCTGTTTTTT. Residues: CASSMGLNTGELFF.

The rearrangement links TRBV5-1 to TRBJ2-1; 12 bases line up with TRBD2. CDR1 SGHRS and CDR2 YFSETQ come from the germline V gene. Trimming took 4 bases from V and 9 from J; bases not matched to a gene: 20. The CDR3 contains 19 residues. The CDR3 bases are TGCGCCAGCAGCCCTAACCGGCTGGGATCTAGCGGGAGGGCCGGTGAGCAGTTCTTC. This codes for CASSPNRLGSSGRAGEQFF.

Ten or more counts support this clonotype. The chain has TRBV5-1 and TRBJ1-3; no firm D call. The CDR3 runs 15 residues. Germline-derived CDR1 and CDR2 are SGHRS and YFSETQ. Trimming took 0 bases from V and 2 from J, leaving 9 bases between them. The CDR3 is CASSLVADAGNTIYF. DNA for the CDR3: TGCGCCAGCAGCTTGGTGGCGGACGCTGGAAACACCATATATTTT.

The table lists this clonotype with many counts. The rearrangement joins TRBV29-1 to TRBJ2-5; the D is unclear. V was cut by 1 base and J by 4 bases, with 10 bases left in between. The CDR3 covers 13 residues. Germline assignment: CDR1 SQVTM and CDR2 ANQGSEA. The CDR3 DNA is TGCAGCGTTGAAGCCCAAGTTACAGAGACCCAGTACTTC. It is translated as CSVEAQVTETQYF.

This clonotype has a count of ten or more. The chain links TRBV29-1 to TRBJ2-2; perhaps TRBD2 as D (5 bases). Germline CDR1 reads SQVTM; CDR2 reads ANQGSEA. Between the trimmed V and J ends, which lost 5 bases and 7 bases, there was a span of 14 bases. The CDR3 spans 13 residues. The CDR3 protein is CSVRPLSGGELFF. Written as DNA, the CDR3 is TGCAGCGTTCGCCCCCTCAGCGGCGGGGAGCTGTTTTTT.

This clonotype was recorded at least ten times. DNA of the CDR3: TGTGCCACCGAACAGGGTCAGAACACTGAAGCTTTCTTT. It specifies CATEQGQNTEAFF. The chain combines TRBV10-3 with TRBJ1-1; D possibly corresponds to TRBD1 (6 bases). Germline CDR1 reads ENHRY; CDR2 reads SYGVKD. The CDR3 is made up of 13 amino acids. V was cut by 10 bases and J by 1 base, with 13 bases left in between.

Only a few counts were recorded for this clonotype. V usage is TRBV7-8 and J usage is TRBJ1-2; weak D call: TRBD1 (6 bases). The V gene lost 2 bases and the J gene lost 2 bases, with 15 bases spanning the gap. The length of the CDR3 is 16 residues. Germline CDR1 and CDR2: SGHVS and FQNEAQ. In nucleotides, the CDR3 is TGTGCCAGCAGCTTACCCGGGGGGCTCCCGAACTATGGCTACACCTTC. Translating gives CASSLPGGLPNYGYTF.

In this sample, this clonotype turned up many times. The rearrangement joins TRBV11-3 to TRBJ2-1; D possibly corresponds to TRBD2 (6 bases). V shed 7 bases and J shed 0 bases, with 13 bases lying between them. This CDR3 contains 15 residues. Germline V gene lookup returns CDR1 SGHNT and CDR2 YENEEA. As DNA, the CDR3 is TGTGCCAGCAATCCCCGGGGGAGCTCCTACAATGAGCAGTTCTTC. Amino acid sequence: CASNPRGSSYNEQFF.

This clonotype has ten or more counts. This sequence joins TRBV5-4 and TRBJ1-1; 8 positions agree with TRBD1. Losses at the gene ends were 9 bases for V and 1 base for J; bases not matched to a gene: 8. The CDR3 has 14 amino acids. Germline values: CDR1 SGHNT, CDR2 YYREEE (reference sequence). The CDR3 sequence is CATNGQGGNTEAFF. CDR3 sequence (DNA): TGTGCCACTAACGGACAGGGTGGGAACACTGAAGCTTTCTTT.

This clonotype was recorded at least ten times. The rearrangement joins TRBV4-1 to TRBJ1-5; D gene ambiguous. Germline V CDR1 and CDR2: MGHRA, YSYEKL. V lost 1 base to trimming and J lost 7 bases, with 11 bases between them. The CDR3 contains 14 residues. Here the CDR3 reads CASSQAGLGQPQHF. The CDR3 DNA is TGCGCCAGCAGCCAAGCCGGGTTGGGGCAGCCCCAGCATTTT.

The gene calls are TRBV19 and TRBJ2-7; TRBD2 might be the D (5 bases). Trimming left V 3 bases short and J 0 bases short, with 12 bases between. CDR3 length: 15 amino acids. Germline V gives CDR1 LNHDA, CDR2 SQIVND (reference sequence). Here the CDR3 DNA reads TGTGCCAGTAGTATGGGTCCGGGGATCTCCTACGAGCAGTACTTC. Its protein product is CASSMGPGISYEQYF.

In this sample, this clonotype turned up many times. V is TRBV28 and J is TRBJ2-3; D ambiguous. The CDR3 loop spans 12 amino acids. Germline CDR1 is MDHEN and CDR2 is SYDVKM. Deletions cut 1 base from V and 10 bases from J, with 9 bases between. The CDR3: CASSLSQLSQYF. In nucleotides, the CDR3 is TGTGCCAGCAGTTTATCCCAACTTTCGCAGTATTTT.

The chain is built from TRBV7-6 and TRBJ2-1; weak D call: TRBD2 (6 bases). Germline loops: CDR1 SGHVS, CDR2 FNYEAQ. The CDR3 totals 15 residues. V gave up 1 base and J gave up 6 bases, with 13 bases separating them. This chain's CDR3 is CASSLVGGVPNEQFF. In DNA form, the CDR3 reads TGTGCCAGCAGCTTAGTGGGGGGAGTCCCCAATGAGCAGTTCTTC.

This clonotype was counted ten times or more. V usage is TRBV7-2 and J usage is TRBJ1-2; possible D gene TRBD1, 6 bases. This CDR3 region has 12 residues. V lost 5 bases, J lost 6 bases, and 10 bases lay in between. Germline lookup yields CDR1 SGHTA and CDR2 FQGNSA. The CDR3 reads CASSLGDNGYTF. CDR3 sequence (DNA): TGTGCCAGCAGCCTAGGGGACAATGGCTACACCTTC. The full variable domain, with the rest looked up from reference TRBV7-2 and TRBJ1-2, is GAGVSQSPSNKVTEKGKDVELRCDPISGHTALYWYRQSLGQGLEFLIYFQGNSAPDKSGLPSDRFSAERTGGSVSTLTIQRTQQEDSAVYLCASSLGDNGYTFGSGTRLTVV.